A single sample gave rise to the 32 T cell receptor beta chains below, sequenced in a study of OX40 agonist ivuxolimab in advanced cancers. Repertoires were generated with immunoSEQ multiplex PCR, while TCRdb's copy carries only in-frame clones and drops some. The sample contains about 90,000 clones, 85% of which appear only once. The specimen was CD4+ or CD8+ T cells sorted from blood, collected in a trial of the OX40 agonist ivuxolimab. The receptors derive from an adult with an advanced solid tumor such as melanoma, head and neck, liver or kidney cancer.

The chain links TRBV11-3 to TRBJ2-2, with 10 bases aligning to TRBD1. The germline V gene has CDR1 SGHNT and CDR2 YENEEA. The CDR3 has 16 residues. The J segment lost 4 bases and the V segment lost 1 base, leaving 3 bases of the junction unmatched. CDR3 sequence (DNA): TGTGCCAGCAGCTTAGGACAGGGGGCGGCCACCGGGGAGCTGTTTTTT. Translated: CASSLGQGAATGELFF.

CDR3: CASSRDYNEQFF. The CDR3, as DNA: TGCGCCAGCAGTAGAGATTACAATGAGCAGTTCTTC. The V and J genes are TRBV5-1 and TRBJ2-1; D unclear. The germline V gene has CDR1 SGHRS and CDR2 YFSETQ. Trimming stripped 5 bases from V and 4 bases from J, with 7 bases between. CDR3 length equals 12 residues.

This clone turned up a few times. This rearrangement joins TRBV5-5 to TRBJ1-2, with D hard to call. The CDR3 is 13 amino acids. V was cut by 4 bases and J by 8 bases, with 15 bases left in between. Germline CDR1 and CDR2: SGHKS and YYEKEE (reference sequence). The CDR3 DNA sequence: TGTGCCAGCAGCGGACTGGACGGCGGAGGCTACACCTTC. Protein sequence: CASSGLDGGGYTF. The entire variable domain, with the rest obtained from reference TRBV5-5 and TRBJ1-2, is as follows: DAGVTQSPTHLIKTRGQQVTLRCSPISGHKSVSWYQQVLGQGPQFIFQYYEKEERGRGNFPDRFSARQFPNYSSELNVNALLLGDSALYLCASSGLDGGGYTFGSGTRLTVV.

The rearrangement links TRBV10-3 to TRBJ1-3; D gene ambiguous. The CDR3 loop spans 11 amino acids. Germline V gene lookup returns CDR1 ENHRY and CDR2 SYGVKD. The V gene lost 7 bases and the J gene lost 10 bases, with 11 bases spanning the gap. CDR3: CAIKLLETIYF. DNA for the CDR3: TGTGCCATCAAACTGCTAGAGACCATATATTTT.

The rearrangement joins TRBV4-2 to TRBJ1-3; no definite D call. CDR3 length: 16 residues. V was shortened by 3 bases and J by 4 bases, with 16 bases between the two germline ends. Germline values: CDR1 LGHNA, CDR2 YNFKEQ. In DNA form, the CDR3 reads TGTGCCAGCAGCCACATACAGAGGGCCGGGGGAAACACCATATATTTT. Protein product: CASSHIQRAGGNTIYF.

With regard to this clone: The same CDR3 is also encoded by other DNA sequences in this sample. The chain is built from TRBV18 and TRBJ1-3, with TRBD1 matching over 9 bases. CDR3 length: 16 residues. Germline CDR1 is KGHSH and CDR2 is LQKENI. The V and J ends lost 3 bases and 3 bases, in that order; junction bases with no gene match: 6. As DNA, the CDR3 is TGTGCCAGCTCACCGCTACAGGGGGCGGATGGAAACACCATATATTTT. This sequence encodes CASSPLQGADGNTIYF.

V and J are TRBV19 and TRBJ2-7; TRBD2 might be the D (5 bases). The V end was cut by 1 base, the J end by 2 bases, with 6 bases between. The CDR3 runs 13 residues. Germline V gene lookup returns CDR1 LNHDA and CDR2 SQIVND (reference sequence). The CDR3 here is CASSIGLTYEQYF. CDR3 DNA sequence: TGTGCCAGTAGTATAGGACTAACCTACGAGCAGTACTTC.

This sequence joins TRBV30 and TRBJ2-3; D is possibly TRBD2 (7 bases). Per the germline V gene, CDR1 is GTSNPN and CDR2 is SVGIG (reference sequence). V was cut by 2 bases and J by 6 bases, with 15 bases left in between. The CDR3 has 14 amino acids. The CDR3 DNA sequence: TGTGCCTGGAGTAAGGGGGAGGGCTTGGATACGCAGTATTTT. Translating gives CAWSKGEGLDTQYF. Supplemented by reference TRBV30 and TRBJ2-3, the full variable domain reads SQTIHQWPATLVQPVGSPLSLECTVEGTSNPNLYWYRQAAGRGLQLLFYSVGIGQISSEVPQNLSASRPQDRQFILSSKKLLLSDSGFYLCAWSKGEGLDTQYFGPGTRLTVL.

The chain combines TRBV27 with TRBJ1-2, with D maybe TRBD1 (6 bases). The CDR3 runs to 14 residues. V was trimmed by 3 bases and J by 8 bases, leaving 16 bases between them. Germline V gene sequence: CDR1 MNHEY, CDR2 SMNVEV (reference sequence). The CDR3 here is CASSFSRGIRGYTF. CDR3 sequence (DNA): TGTGCCAGCAGTTTTAGCAGGGGAATTAGGGGCTACACCTTC.

This chain uses TRBV5-4 with TRBJ2-7; 8 bases map to TRBD2. This CDR3 has 14 residues. V lost 4 bases and J lost 4; bases outside the gene matches: 7. In germline, CDR1 is SGHNT, CDR2 YYREEE (reference sequence). CDR3 in amino acids: CASSQSGSLYEQYF. The CDR3, as DNA: TGTGCCAGCAGCCAGAGCGGGAGTCTGTACGAGCAGTACTTC. The full variable domain, its missing parts supplied by reference TRBV5-4 and TRBJ2-7, is ETGVTQSPTHLIKTRGQQVTLRCSSQSGHNTVSWYQQALGQGPQFIFQYYREEENGRGNFPPRFSGLQFPNYSSELNVNALELDDSALYLCASSQSGSLYEQYFGPGTRLTVT.

This chain uses TRBV21-1 with TRBJ1-4; the listed D gene, TRBD1, was not tested against the DNA. TRBV21-1 is deemed a pseudogene. The CDR3 extends over 15 amino acids. The CDR3 loop reads CASSVADRGNEKLFF. Here the CDR3 DNA reads TGTGCCAGCAGCGTAGCTGACAGGGGTAATGAAAAACTGTTTTTT.

The chain is built from TRBV18 and TRBJ1-2, with 7 bases that match TRBD1. J was trimmed by 7 bases and V by 2 bases; bases with no gene match: 7. Germline CDR1 and CDR2: KGHSH and LQKENI. The CDR3 loop spans 14 amino acids. The CDR3 protein is CASSPATGLGGYTF. CDR3 DNA sequence: TGTGCCAGCTCACCAGCGACAGGGTTGGGTGGCTACACCTTC.

The chain uses TRBV5-1 and TRBJ1-4; no reliable D call. The CDR3 totals 14 residues. V gave up 0 bases and J gave up 5 bases, with 8 bases separating them. CDR1 is SGHRS and CDR2 is YFSETQ in the germline V gene. The CDR3 region has the DNA TGCGCCAGCAGCTTGGGGACGGAGAATGAAAAACTGTTTTTT. Translated: CASSLGTENEKLFF.

CDR3 amino acids: CASSRDREPNYGYTF. As DNA, the CDR3 is TGTGCCAGCAGCAGGGACAGGGAGCCTAACTATGGCTACACCTTC. J is TRBJ1-2 and V is TRBV7-9, with 9 bases lining up with TRBD1. V lost 5 bases and J lost 0; bases outside the gene matches: 4. The CDR3 is 15 amino acids. Germline CDR1 reads SEHNR; CDR2 reads FQNEAQ (reference sequence).

V and J are TRBV7-9 and TRBJ2-1, with 8 bases matching TRBD2. The CDR3 loop spans 12 amino acids. Germline values: CDR1 SEHNR, CDR2 FQNEAQ (reference sequence). The V segment lost 0 bases and the J segment 15 bases; nucleotides outside the gene matches: 4. As DNA, the CDR3 is TGTGCCAGCAGCTTAGCGGGACTAGAGTTGTTCTTC. Its protein product is CASSLAGLELFF.

This rearrangement joins TRBV2 to TRBJ2-2; the D is unclear. The CDR3 totals 13 residues. Germline V gene data show CDR1 as SNHLY and CDR2 as FYNNEI. V was clipped by 4 bases and J by 6 bases, with 9 bases between them. In nucleotides, the CDR3 is TGTGCCAGCAGTGTTAGTCCCCCCGGGGAGCTGTTTTTT. Encoded protein: CASSVSPPGELFF.

The rearrangement links TRBV7-6 to TRBJ1-5; D not resolved. Germline CDR1 is SGHVS and CDR2 is FNYEAQ. CDR3 length: 13 residues. Trimming removed 3 bases at V and 9 bases at J, with 12 bases between. CDR3 DNA: TGTGCCAGCAGCTTGAATCCATTCCGGCCCCAGCATTTT. Translating gives CASSLNPFRPQHF.

V usage is TRBV19 and J usage is TRBJ1-5; TRBD1 might be the D (6 bases). CDR1 is LNHDA and CDR2 is SQIVND in the germline V gene (reference sequence). There are 12 residues in the CDR3. The CDR3, as DNA: TGTGCGACTTGGGACAAAAATCAGCCCCAGCATTTT. This encodes CATWDKNQPQHF.

The chain combines TRBV6-1 with TRBJ2-1; 10 nucleotides match TRBD2. The CDR3 totals 15 residues. Germline CDR1 and CDR2: MNHNS and SASEGT. The J segment lost 10 bases and the V segment lost 3 bases, leaving 9 bases of the junction unmatched. DNA of the CDR3: TGTGCCAGCAGTGACACAGGACTAGCGGCGTTGGAGCAGTTCTTC. Its translation is CASSDTGLAALEQFF.

This clone was observed once. This chain links TRBV6-5 with TRBJ1-1, with 8 bases identical to TRBD1. The CDR3 is 13 amino acids. Trimming removed 6 bases from V and 1 base from J; junction bases left unmatched: 1. Per the germline V gene, CDR1 is MNHEY and CDR2 is SVGAGI. CDR3 coding DNA: TGTGCCAGCAGGGGGACAGGGAACACTGAAGCTTTCTTT. Translated: CASRGTGNTEAFF.

CDR3 sequence reads: CASSDGVRQFLAFF. CDR3 DNA sequence: TGTGCCAGCAGTGACGGGGTTCGCCAATTTCTGGCTTTCTTT. This sequence joins TRBV6-5 and TRBJ1-1; D remains unclear. Germline V gene sequence: CDR1 MNHEY, CDR2 SVGAGI. The V and J ends lost 5 bases and 11 bases respectively, with 21 bases between them. The CDR3 runs to 14 residues.

V is TRBV9 and J is TRBJ1-2; D is undetermined. The ends were cut back, 0 bases at V and 3 bases at J, with 3 bases in the middle. The germline V gene encodes CDR1 SGDLS and CDR2 YYNGEE. The CDR3 is made up of 12 amino acids. As DNA, the CDR3 is TGTGCCAGCAGCGTAGTGGACTATGGCTACACCTTC. Translation: CASSVVDYGYTF.

This chain links TRBV6-1 with TRBJ1-1; 9 bases agree with TRBD1. With V trimmed by 0 bases and J by 4 bases, 6 bases remained unmatched. This CDR3 contains 16 residues. CDR1 is MNHNS, CDR2 SASEGT, per germline. The CDR3 loop is CASSEAKDRGRTEAFF. CDR3 sequence (DNA): TGTGCCAGCAGTGAAGCTAAGGACAGGGGACGCACTGAAGCTTTCTTT.

As concerns this clone: Within the sample, other DNA sequences also encode this same CDR3. V and J are TRBV29-1 and TRBJ1-5, with D possibly TRBD1 on 5 matching bases. The germline V gene encodes CDR1 SQVTM and CDR2 ANQGSEA. V shed 5 bases and J shed 5 bases, with 10 bases lying between them. The CDR3 extends over 12 amino acids. Written as DNA, the CDR3 is TGCAGCGTTTGGGACGGGGATCAGCCCCAGCATTTT. As protein: CSVWDGDQPQHF.

The V gene is TRBV13, the J gene TRBJ2-7; TRBD1 matches 7 bases. The CDR3 is made up of 15 amino acids. Germline CDR1 PRHDT, CDR2 FYEKMQ (reference sequence). V lost 5 bases, J lost 1 base, and 8 bases stayed unmatched. The CDR3 spells CASSALRTGSYEQYF. Here the CDR3 DNA reads TGTGCCAGCAGCGCGTTGAGGACAGGTTCCTACGAGCAGTACTTC.

V usage is TRBV19 and J usage is TRBJ2-1; 9 bases align to TRBD2. CDR3 size: 16 residues. Germline trimming cut 3 bases from V and 5 bases from J; bases unmatched to any gene: 8. The germline V gene has CDR1 LNHDA and CDR2 SQIVND (reference sequence). CDR3 sequence: CASSILSSGKNNEQFF. CDR3 sequence (DNA): TGTGCCAGTAGTATTCTCTCTAGCGGGAAGAACAATGAGCAGTTCTTC.

This chain links TRBV27 with TRBJ2-4, with D perhaps TRBD1 (5 bases). Per the germline V gene, CDR1 is MNHEY and CDR2 is SMNVEV (reference sequence). The CDR3 extends over 13 amino acids. The V end was cut by 10 bases, the J end by 1 base, with 11 bases between. CDR3 sequence: CATLPGAKNIQYF. DNA of the CDR3: TGTGCCACCCTTCCAGGGGCCAAAAACATTCAGTACTTC.

J is TRBJ2-5 and V is TRBV2; 9 nucleotides align to TRBD1. This CDR3 spans 15 amino acids. V lost 6 bases, J lost 1 base, and 6 bases stayed unmatched. In germline, CDR1 is SNHLY, CDR2 FYNNEI. CDR3 protein: CASSSQGAGQETQYF. The CDR3 DNA is TGTGCCAGCAGCTCACAGGGGGCTGGCCAAGAGACCCAGTACTTC.

V and J are TRBV7-9 and TRBJ1-1, with D hard to call. The V and J ends lost 5 bases and 7 bases respectively, with 8 bases between them. This CDR3 region has 11 residues. CDR1 is SEHNR and CDR2 is FQNEAQ in the germline V gene (reference sequence). The CDR3: CASSPAGEAFF. DNA for the CDR3: TGTGCCAGCAGCCCCGCTGGTGAAGCTTTCTTT.

The CDR3: CASSSLGKTDTEAFF. The CDR3 DNA is TGTGCCAGCAGCTCCCTAGGCAAGACAGACACTGAAGCTTTCTTT. The gene calls are TRBV11-2 and TRBJ1-1, with D perhaps TRBD1 (5 bases). Germline-derived CDR1 and CDR2 are SGHAT and FQNNGV. The CDR3 length is 15 residues. V dropped 4 bases and J dropped 3 bases, with 15 bases sitting between them.

The V call is TRBV6-1, the J call TRBJ2-7; the D is unclear. Trimming took off 2 bases at V and 1 base at J, with 9 bases between the two ends. CDR1 is MNHNS, CDR2 SASEGT, per germline. The CDR3 runs to 14 residues. CDR3 protein: CASSEIGPSYEQYF. DNA for the CDR3: TGTGCCAGCAGTGAAATCGGTCCTTCCTACGAGCAGTACTTC.

As for this clone: Other nucleotide sequences from this sample produce the same CDR3. This sequence joins TRBV7-9 and TRBJ2-5; TRBD2 might be the D (7 bases). Germline V lookup: CDR1 SEHNR, CDR2 FQNEAQ (reference sequence). Trimming shortened V by 1 base and J by 2 bases, and 11 bases separated the two germline ends. The CDR3 is 15 residues long. For the CDR3, the DNA is TGTGCCAGCAGCTTAGTGGCGGGGGCTCAAGAGACCCAGTACTTC. Translating gives CASSLVAGAQETQYF.